The 18 T cell receptor beta chains below come from one sample, sequenced in a study of blood T cell repertoires in COVID-19. Some clones are missing from TCRdb's copy, which holds only in-frame ones; the method was immunoSEQ multiplex PCR. The table has 250,000 to 350,000 clones, more than 85% seen once. Sequencing was carried out using peripheral blood. The receptors were sampled from a man younger than 45 with acute or convalescent COVID-19.

This chain connects TRBV14 to TRBJ1-1; possible D gene TRBD1, 6 bases. The CDR3 contains 14 residues. The ends were cut back, 7 bases at V and 1 base at J, with 13 bases in the middle. The germline CDR1 and CDR2 sequences are SGHDN and FVKESK. The CDR3 nucleotides are TGTGCCAGCATTGGAACAGGGCCGAACACTGAAGCTTTCTTT. Protein: CASIGTGPNTEAFF.

This clone was recorded once. The chain joins TRBV7-9 to TRBJ1-2; 8 nucleotides line up with TRBD1. The CDR3 runs to 13 residues. Germline values: CDR1 SEHNR, CDR2 FQNEAQ (reference sequence). The V and J ends lost 5 bases and 7 bases, in that order; junction bases with no gene match: 6. CDR3: CASSQDRVGGYTF. As DNA, the CDR3 is TGTGCCAGCAGCCAGGACAGGGTAGGTGGCTACACCTTC.

This clone was seen a handful of times. The chain has TRBV15 and TRBJ1-4; D is ambiguous. This CDR3 comprises 14 residues. The germline CDR1 and CDR2 sequences are LNHNV and YYDKDF (reference sequence). V was pared by 2 bases and J by 5 bases, with 9 bases between. The CDR3 is CATSRRLANEKLFF. The CDR3 DNA is TGTGCCACCAGCAGAAGATTAGCAAATGAAAAACTGTTTTTT.

J is TRBJ1-1 and V is TRBV28; TRBD1 matches 7 bases. This CDR3 region has 14 residues. Germline CDR1 reads MDHEN; CDR2 reads SYDVKM. Germline trimming cut 6 bases from V and 4 bases from J; bases unmatched to any gene: 8. This CDR3 is CASRRTGAGTEAFF. CDR3 in DNA: TGTGCCAGCAGGAGGACAGGAGCCGGCACTGAAGCTTTCTTT.

The rearrangement uses TRBV14 and TRBJ1-5, with D unclear. CDR3 length equals 13 residues. V gave up 1 base and J gave up 2 bases, with 3 bases separating them. Per the germline V gene, CDR1 is SGHDN and CDR2 is FVKESK. CDR3 region: CASSQGGNQPQHF. For the CDR3, the DNA is TGTGCCAGCAGCCAAGGCGGCAATCAGCCCCAGCATTTT.

The V and J genes are TRBV5-1 and TRBJ1-5, with 7 bases that match TRBD1. The length of the CDR3 is 17 residues. After removal of 0 bases from V and 3 bases from J, the junction contained 9 bases not matched to a gene. Looked up from germline, CDR1 is SGHRS and CDR2 is YFSETQ. The CDR3 here is CASSLGSTGESNQPQHF. The CDR3 DNA reads TGCGCCAGCAGCTTGGGCTCAACAGGGGAATCCAATCAGCCCCAGCATTTT. The full variable domain, with the rest looked up from reference TRBV5-1 and TRBJ1-5, is KAGVTQTPRYLIKTRGQQVTLSCSPISGHRSVSWYQQTPGQGLQFLFEYFSETQRNKGNFPGRFSGRQFSNSRSEMNVSTLELGDSALYLCASSLGSTGESNQPQHFGDGTRLSIL.

CDR3 sequence reads: CASSAGGGGGNTIYF. DNA of the CDR3: TGTGCCAGCAGCGCTGGAGGGGGCGGTGGAAACACCATATATTTT. This chain joins TRBV2 and TRBJ1-3, with 7 bases lining up with TRBD1. The V segment lost 6 bases and the J segment 3 bases; nucleotides outside the gene matches: 8. The CDR3 extends over 15 amino acids. Per the germline V gene, CDR1 is SNHLY and CDR2 is FYNNEI.

This chain links TRBV28 with TRBJ1-4; D uncertain. The germline V gene encodes CDR1 MDHEN and CDR2 SYDVKM. The CDR3 contains 14 residues. Trimming removed 3 bases from V and 8 bases from J, with 13 bases in between. CDR3: CASSFDAGLEKLFF. The CDR3 DNA follows: TGTGCCAGCAGTTTCGACGCGGGATTGGAAAAACTGTTTTTT. The variable domain in full, completed from reference TRBV28 and TRBJ1-4, reads DVKVTQSSRYLVKRTGEKVFLECVQDMDHENMFWYRQDPGLGLRLIYFSYDVKMKEKGDIPEGYSVSREKKERFSLILESASTNQTSMYLCASSFDAGLEKLFFGSGTQLSVL.

This sequence joins TRBV5-1 and TRBJ1-2, with D perhaps matching TRBD1 (5 bases). The germline gives CDR1 SGHRS, CDR2 YFSETQ. The CDR3 is 16 amino acids. Trimming cost V 0 bases and J 2 bases, with 14 bases left between them. The CDR3 region is CASSLGSTGANYGYTF. The CDR3 DNA sequence: TGCGCCAGCAGCTTGGGGAGCACAGGAGCCAACTATGGCTACACCTTC.

The rearrangement joins TRBV6-5 to TRBJ1-5, with D possibly TRBD1 on 6 matching bases. The CDR3 is 14 residues long. V was shortened by 6 bases and J by 3 bases, with 12 bases between the two germline ends. In germline, CDR1 is MNHEY, CDR2 SVGAGI. CDR3 DNA: TGTGCCAGCAGGTTCGGACAGCTCAATCAGCCCCAGCATTTT. Its protein product is CASRFGQLNQPQHF.

The chain links TRBV5-5 to TRBJ1-1, with D unclear. CDR1 is SGHKS and CDR2 is YYEKEE in the germline V gene (reference sequence). This CDR3 is 15 amino acids long. V lost 5 bases, J lost 12 bases, and 26 bases lay in between. The CDR3: CASRLTPATSTETFF. As DNA, the CDR3 is TGTGCCAGCAGGCTGACCCCGGCCACCTCAACGGAGACTTTCTTT. The variable domain in full, with the rest retrieved from reference TRBV5-5 and TRBJ1-1, is DAGVTQSPTHLIKTRGQQVTLRCSPISGHKSVSWYQQVLGQGPQFIFQYYEKEERGRGNFPDRFSARQFPNYSSELNVNALLLGDSALYLCASRLTPATSTETFFGQGTRLTVV.

The genes are TRBV19 and TRBJ1-4; no clear D gene. The CDR3 runs 13 residues. Trimming cost V 3 bases and J 10 bases, with 12 bases left between them. The V gene's germline CDR1 is LNHDA and CDR2 SQIVND (reference sequence). CDR3 in amino acids: CASSMNIAGKLFF. Written as DNA, the CDR3 is TGTGCCAGTAGTATGAACATCGCGGGAAAACTGTTTTTT. Together with reference TRBV19 and TRBJ1-4, the CDR3 gives the full variable domain: DGGITQSPKYLFRKEGQNVTLSCEQNLNHDAMYWYRQDPGQGLRLIYYSQIVNDFQKGDIAEGYSVSREKKESFPLTVTSAQKNPTAFYLCASSMNIAGKLFFGSGTQLSVL.

Written as DNA, the CDR3 is TGTGCCAGCAGCTTACGCCCGACTAGCCGGCCTCCGAACACCGGGGAGCTGTTTTTT. Translating gives CASSLRPTSRPPNTGELFF. V is TRBV7-2 and J is TRBJ2-2; TRBD2 aligns across 7 bases. The CDR3 is 19 residues long. V lost 2 bases and J lost 0; bases outside the gene matches: 12. CDR1 is SGHTA, CDR2 FQGNSA, per germline. The whole variable domain, remainder taken from reference TRBV7-2 and TRBJ2-2, is GAGVSQSPSNKVTEKGKDVELRCDPISGHTALYWYRQSLGQGLEFLIYFQGNSAPDKSGLPSDRFSAERTGGSVSTLTIQRTQQEDSAVYLCASSLRPTSRPPNTGELFFGEGSRLTVL.

CDR3 in DNA: TGCGCCAGCAGCAATACAGGGAAGGGTACAGATACGCAGTATTTT. Residues: CASSNTGKGTDTQYF. The chain carries TRBV5-1 and TRBJ2-3; a possible D gene is TRBD1 (6 bases). The CDR3 has 15 residues. The V end was cut by 4 bases, the J end by 3 bases, with 15 bases between. Germline V gives CDR1 SGHRS, CDR2 YFSETQ.

This clone was seen a single time. The gene calls are TRBV18 and TRBJ1-1, with 10 bases aligning to TRBD1. Germline assignment: CDR1 KGHSH and CDR2 LQKENI. V lost 5 bases and J lost 3; bases outside the gene matches: 3. This CDR3 contains 14 residues. This CDR3 is CASSKDRGDTEAFF. The CDR3 nucleotides read TGTGCCAGCTCAAAGGACAGGGGGGACACTGAAGCTTTCTTT. Combining the CDR3 with reference TRBV18 and TRBJ1-1 gives the whole variable domain NAGVMQNPRHLVRRRGQEARLRCSPMKGHSHVYWYRQLPEEGLKFMVYLQKENIIDESGMPKERFSAEFPKEGPSILRIQQVVRGDSAAYFCASSKDRGDTEAFFGQGTRLTVV.

This rearrangement joins TRBV7-8 to TRBJ1-5; D not certain. There are 13 residues in the CDR3. The germline gives CDR1 SGHVS, CDR2 FQNEAQ. V lost 3 bases, J lost 6 bases, and 9 bases lay in between. In DNA form, the CDR3 reads TGTGCCAGCAGCTTTAGCGGCAGTCAGCCCCAGCATTTT. This gives the protein CASSFSGSQPQHF.

The V and J genes are TRBV28 and TRBJ2-7; no reliable D call. Germline V CDR1 and CDR2: MDHEN, SYDVKM. The V and J ends lost 7 bases and 0 bases respectively, with 10 bases between them. CDR3 length: 13 residues. This CDR3 is CASTSWASYEQYF. The CDR3 nucleotides read TGTGCCAGCACCTCGTGGGCCTCCTACGAGCAGTACTTC.

J is TRBJ1-2 and V is TRBV19; 10 bases match TRBD1. The CDR3 covers 17 residues. Per the germline V gene, CDR1 is LNHDA and CDR2 is SQIVND (reference sequence). V gave up 4 bases and J gave up 7 bases; unmatched junction bases: 15. The CDR3 reads CASSTSGTGVLDGGYTF. DNA for the CDR3: TGTGCCAGTAGTACCTCCGGGACAGGGGTATTGGATGGTGGCTACACCTTC.